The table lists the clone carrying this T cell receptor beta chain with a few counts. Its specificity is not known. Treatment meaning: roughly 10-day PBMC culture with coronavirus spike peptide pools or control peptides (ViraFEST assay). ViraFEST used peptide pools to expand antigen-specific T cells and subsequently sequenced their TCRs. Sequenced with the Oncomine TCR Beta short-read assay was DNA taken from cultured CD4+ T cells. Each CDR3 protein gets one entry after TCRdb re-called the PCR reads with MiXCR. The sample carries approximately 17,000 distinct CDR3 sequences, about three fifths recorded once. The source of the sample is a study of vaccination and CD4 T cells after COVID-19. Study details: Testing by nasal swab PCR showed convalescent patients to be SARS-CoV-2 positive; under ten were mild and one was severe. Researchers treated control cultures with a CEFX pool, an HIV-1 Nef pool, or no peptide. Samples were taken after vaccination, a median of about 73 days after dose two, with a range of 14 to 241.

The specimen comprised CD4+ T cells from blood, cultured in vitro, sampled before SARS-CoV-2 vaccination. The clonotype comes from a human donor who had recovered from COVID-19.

The CDR3 DNA reads TGTGCCAGCAGCTTGGGACTAACTGAGCAGTTCTTC. This translates into CASSLGLTEQFF. The chain recombines TRBV7-9 with TRBJ2-1; 7 nucleotides match TRBD2. Trimming took 3 bases from V and 9 from J; bases not matched to a gene: 2. Germline CDR1 and CDR2: SEHNR and FQNEAQ (reference sequence). The CDR3 spans 12 residues.